This entry lists 7 T cell receptor beta chains sequenced from one sample in a study of blood T cell repertoires in COVID-19. TCRdb's table, derived via immunoSEQ multiplex PCR, lists solely in-frame clones and lacks some. The sample carries some 70,000 clones, about nine tenths recorded once. Sequencing was carried out using peripheral blood. The receptors originated from a man aged 50-60 years with active COVID-19.

This CDR3 is CASSLGGTSGNTIYF. In nucleotides, the CDR3 is TGTGCCAGCAGTTTAGGGGGGACTTCTGGAAACACCATATATTTT. The rearrangement uses TRBV28 and TRBJ1-3; tentative D call: TRBD1 (5 bases). CDR3 length: 15 residues. The V and J ends lost 2 bases and 1 base respectively, with 9 bases between them. Looked up from germline, CDR1 is MDHEN and CDR2 is SYDVKM. Supplemented by reference TRBV28 and TRBJ1-3, the full variable domain reads DVKVTQSSRYLVKRTGEKVFLECVQDMDHENMFWYRQDPGLGLRLIYFSYDVKMKEKGDIPEGYSVSREKKERFSLILESASTNQTSMYLCASSLGGTSGNTIYFGEGSWLTVV.

The rearrangement uses TRBV6-6 and TRBJ2-3, with 11 bases fitting TRBD1. CDR1 is MNHNY and CDR2 is SVGAGI in the germline V gene (reference sequence). V shed 5 bases and J 6 bases; nucleotides not matched to a gene: 10. This CDR3 has 16 residues. In nucleotides, the CDR3 is TGTGCCAGCAGTCGAACCGGACAGGGGGCAACGGATACGCAGTATTTT. It translates to CASSRTGQGATDTQYF.

V gene TRBV5-1 combines with J gene TRBJ1-2, with D hard to call. CDR1 is SGHRS, CDR2 YFSETQ, per germline. The V gene lost 3 bases and the J gene lost 3 bases, with 9 bases spanning the gap. The CDR3 loop spans 13 amino acids. CDR3 sequence: CASSSSGDYGYTF. In nucleotides, the CDR3 is TGCGCCAGCAGCTCCAGCGGGGACTATGGCTACACCTTC. Full variable domain (remainder filled in from reference TRBV5-1 and TRBJ1-2): KAGVTQTPRYLIKTRGQQVTLSCSPISGHRSVSWYQQTPGQGLQFLFEYFSETQRNKGNFPGRFSGRQFSNSRSEMNVSTLELGDSALYLCASSSSGDYGYTFGSGTRLTVV.

The V and J genes are TRBV24-1 and TRBJ2-3, with a possible D match to TRBD2 (5 bases). The CDR3 length is 16 residues. V was cut by 4 bases and J by 0 bases, with 13 bases left in between. Per the germline V gene, CDR1 is KGHDR and CDR2 is SFDVKD. In DNA form, the CDR3 reads TGTGCCACCAGTGACACAGCGGCAGCTAGCACAGATACGCAGTATTTT. Translated: CATSDTAAASTDTQYF.

The chain carries TRBV6-5 and TRBJ1-3; 7 nucleotides agree with TRBD1. CDR3 length equals 14 residues. Trimming took 6 bases from V and 2 from J; bases not matched to a gene: 4. From germline, CDR1 is MNHEY and CDR2 SVGAGI. Here the CDR3 reads CASRSTGAGNTIYF. The CDR3 nucleotides read TGTGCCAGCAGATCCACAGGGGCTGGAAACACCATATATTTT.

This chain joins TRBV4-1 and TRBJ2-7, with no clear D. This CDR3 has 16 residues. Germline CDR1 and CDR2: MGHRA and YSYEKL. Trimming took 0 bases from V and 0 from J, leaving 12 bases between them. In DNA, the CDR3 is TGCGCCAGCAGCCAAGACAAAGCGTTGAGCTCCTACGAGCAGTACTTC. It specifies CASSQDKALSSYEQYF.

The chain recombines TRBV7-2 with TRBJ1-1; weak D call: TRBD1 (6 bases). Germline loops: CDR1 SGHTA, CDR2 FQGNSA. V was clipped by 5 bases and J by 1 base, with 11 bases between them. The CDR3 extends over 14 amino acids. CDR3 nucleotides: TGTGCCAGCAGCCCAGGGGCGGCGAACACTGAAGCTTTCTTT. This translates into CASSPGAANTEAFF.